This T cell receptor (beta chain) stems from a study of blood T cell repertoires in COVID-19. Trimming shortened V by 0 bases and J by 8 bases, and 20 bases separated the two germline ends. Germline V gene lookup returns CDR1 LGHNA and CDR2 YSLEER. The CDR3 extends over 17 amino acids. The repertoire was sequenced with immunoSEQ multiplex PCR; TCRdb's copy has only in-frame clones and lacks some. The profile shows 340,000 or so clones, 80% to 90% of them singletons. The chain has TRBV4-3 and TRBJ2-4; a weak D match, TRBD2 (5 bases). The TCR sequence derives from a woman in her thirties or forties with acute COVID-19. Sequenced: PBMCs or T cells enriched from blood (not recorded which). CDR3 nucleotides: TGCGCCAGCAGCCAAGAGAGGAGGTTACGCCCGAAAGACATTCAGTACTTC. Translating it yields CASSQERRLRPKDIQYF.